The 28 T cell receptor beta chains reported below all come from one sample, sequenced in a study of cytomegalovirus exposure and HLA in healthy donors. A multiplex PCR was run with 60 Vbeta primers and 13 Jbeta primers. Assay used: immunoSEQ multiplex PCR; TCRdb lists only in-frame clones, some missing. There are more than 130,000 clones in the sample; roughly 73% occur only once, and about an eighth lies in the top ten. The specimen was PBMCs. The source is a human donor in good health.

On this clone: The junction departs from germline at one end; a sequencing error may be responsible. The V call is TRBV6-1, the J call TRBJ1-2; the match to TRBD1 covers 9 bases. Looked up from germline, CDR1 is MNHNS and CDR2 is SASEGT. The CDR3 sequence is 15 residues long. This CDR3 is CASSEAKTGGYGYTF. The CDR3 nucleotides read TGTGCCAGCAGCGAAGCGAAGACAGGGGGCTATGGCTACACCTTC.

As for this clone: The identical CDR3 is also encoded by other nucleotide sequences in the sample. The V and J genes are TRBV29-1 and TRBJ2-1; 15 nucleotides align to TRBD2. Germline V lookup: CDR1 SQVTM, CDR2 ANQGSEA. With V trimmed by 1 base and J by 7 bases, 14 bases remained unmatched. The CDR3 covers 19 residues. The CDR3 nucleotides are TGCAGCGTTGAAGTACTAACCGGACTAGCGGGAGGGATATCAAATGAGCAGTTCTTC. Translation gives CSVEVLTGLAGGISNEQFF.

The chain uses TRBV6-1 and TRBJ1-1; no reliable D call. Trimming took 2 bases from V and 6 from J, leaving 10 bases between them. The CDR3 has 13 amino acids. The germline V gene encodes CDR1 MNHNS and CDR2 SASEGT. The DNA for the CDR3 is TGTGCCAGCAGTGAAATCTATGGGCCTGAAGCTTTCTTT. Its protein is CASSEIYGPEAFF.

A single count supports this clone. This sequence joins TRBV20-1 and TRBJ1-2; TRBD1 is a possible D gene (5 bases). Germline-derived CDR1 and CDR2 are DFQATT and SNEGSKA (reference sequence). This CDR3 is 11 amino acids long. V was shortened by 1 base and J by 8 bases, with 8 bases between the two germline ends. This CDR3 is CSARGQTGYTF. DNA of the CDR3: TGCAGTGCTAGAGGACAGACCGGCTACACCTTC.

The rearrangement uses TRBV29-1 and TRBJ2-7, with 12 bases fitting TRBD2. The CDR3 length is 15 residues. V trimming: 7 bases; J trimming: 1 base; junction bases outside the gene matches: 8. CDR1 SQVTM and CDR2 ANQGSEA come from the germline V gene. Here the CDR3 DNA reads TGCAGCGCCTGTAAAACTAGCGGGAGGTCCTACGAGCAGTACTTC. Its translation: CSACKTSGRSYEQYF.

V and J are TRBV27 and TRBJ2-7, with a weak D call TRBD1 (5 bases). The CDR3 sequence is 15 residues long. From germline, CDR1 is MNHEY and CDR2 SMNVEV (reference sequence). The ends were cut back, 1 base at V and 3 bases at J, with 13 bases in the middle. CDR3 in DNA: TGTGCCAGCAGTTTATTCCAGGGTACCAACTACGAGCAGTACTTC. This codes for CASSLFQGTNYEQYF.

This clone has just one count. The CDR3 here is CSVVSGGFGYTF. The CDR3 nucleotides are TGCAGCGTTGTGTCAGGGGGCTTTGGCTACACCTTC. This rearrangement joins TRBV29-1 to TRBJ1-2; 8 positions agree with TRBD1. The CDR3 has 12 residues. The germline CDR1 and CDR2 sequences are SQVTM and ANQGSEA. Losses at the gene ends were 4 bases for V and 7 bases for J; bases not matched to a gene: 5.

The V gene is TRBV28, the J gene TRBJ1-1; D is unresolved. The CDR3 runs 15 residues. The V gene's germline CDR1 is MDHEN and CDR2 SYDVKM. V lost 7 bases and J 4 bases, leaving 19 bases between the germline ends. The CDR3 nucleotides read TGTGCCAGCACCGAGCTGCAGAGGCCCTTCACTGAAGCTTTCTTT. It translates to CASTELQRPFTEAFF.

CDR3 sequence reads: CASSVSGLNTGELFF. The CDR3 bases are TGTGCCAGCAGTGTCTCCGGGTTAAACACCGGGGAGCTGTTTTTT. This chain connects TRBV6-1 to TRBJ2-2; no firm D call. Germline V gene sequence: CDR1 MNHNS, CDR2 SASEGT. The CDR3 runs to 15 residues. The V end was cut by 4 bases, the J end by 2 bases, with 11 bases between.

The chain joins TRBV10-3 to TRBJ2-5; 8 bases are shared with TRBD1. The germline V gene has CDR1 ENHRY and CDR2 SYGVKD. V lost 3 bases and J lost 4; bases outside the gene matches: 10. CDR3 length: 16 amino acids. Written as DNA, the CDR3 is TGTGCCATCAGTGACCCGGACAGGGAGATCCGAGAGACCCAGTACTTC. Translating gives CAISDPDREIRETQYF.

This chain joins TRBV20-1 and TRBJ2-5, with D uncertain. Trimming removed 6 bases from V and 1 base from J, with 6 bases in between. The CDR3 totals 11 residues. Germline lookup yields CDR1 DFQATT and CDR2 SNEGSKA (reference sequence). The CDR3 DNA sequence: TGCAGTGCAGCTAGCCAAGAGACCCAGTACTTC. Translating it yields CSAASQETQYF.

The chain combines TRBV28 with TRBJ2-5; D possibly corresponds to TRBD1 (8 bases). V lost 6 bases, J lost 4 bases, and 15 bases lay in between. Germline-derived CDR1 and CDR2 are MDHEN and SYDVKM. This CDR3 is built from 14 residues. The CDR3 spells CASRSTGEGETQYF. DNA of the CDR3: TGTGCCAGCAGATCGACAGGGGAGGGAGAGACCCAGTACTTC. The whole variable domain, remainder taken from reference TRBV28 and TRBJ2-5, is DVKVTQSSRYLVKRTGEKVFLECVQDMDHENMFWYRQDPGLGLRLIYFSYDVKMKEKGDIPEGYSVSREKKERFSLILESASTNQTSMYLCASRSTGEGETQYFGPGTRLLVL.

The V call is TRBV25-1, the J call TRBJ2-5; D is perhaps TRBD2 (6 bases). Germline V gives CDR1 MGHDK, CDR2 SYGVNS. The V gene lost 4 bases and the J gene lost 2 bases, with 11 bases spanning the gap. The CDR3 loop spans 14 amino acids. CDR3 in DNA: TGTGCCAGCAGTGTCACTGGGGGGCAAGAGACCCAGTACTTC. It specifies CASSVTGGQETQYF. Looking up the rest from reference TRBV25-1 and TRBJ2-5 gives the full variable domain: EADIYQTPRYLVIGTGKKITLECSQTMGHDKMYWYQQDPGMELHLIHYSYGVNSTEKGDLSSESTVSRIRTEHFPLTLESARPSHTSQYLCASSVTGGQETQYFGPGTRLLVL.

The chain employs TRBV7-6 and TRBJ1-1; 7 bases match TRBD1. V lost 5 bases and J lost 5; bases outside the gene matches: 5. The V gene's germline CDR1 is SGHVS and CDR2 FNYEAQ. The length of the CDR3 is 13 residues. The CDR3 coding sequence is TGTGCCAGCAGCCCAGGGGGGCGGACTGAAGCTTTCTTT. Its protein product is CASSPGGRTEAFF.

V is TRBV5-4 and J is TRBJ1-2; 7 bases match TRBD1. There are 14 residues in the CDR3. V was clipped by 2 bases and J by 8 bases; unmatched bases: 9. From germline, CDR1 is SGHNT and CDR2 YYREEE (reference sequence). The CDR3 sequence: CASSFFDRVRGYTF. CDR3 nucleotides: TGTGCCAGCAGCTTTTTCGACAGGGTGCGCGGCTACACCTTC. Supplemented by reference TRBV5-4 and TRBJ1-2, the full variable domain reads ETGVTQSPTHLIKTRGQQVTLRCSSQSGHNTVSWYQQALGQGPQFIFQYYREEENGRGNFPPRFSGLQFPNYSSELNVNALELDDSALYLCASSFFDRVRGYTFGSGTRLTVV.

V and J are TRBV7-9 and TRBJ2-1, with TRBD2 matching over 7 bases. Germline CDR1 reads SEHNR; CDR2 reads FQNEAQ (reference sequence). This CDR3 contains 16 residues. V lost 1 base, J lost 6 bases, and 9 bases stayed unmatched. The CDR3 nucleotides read TGTGCCAGCAGCTTAGATTTAGCGCGGGAGATCAATGAGCAGTTCTTC. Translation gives CASSLDLAREINEQFF.

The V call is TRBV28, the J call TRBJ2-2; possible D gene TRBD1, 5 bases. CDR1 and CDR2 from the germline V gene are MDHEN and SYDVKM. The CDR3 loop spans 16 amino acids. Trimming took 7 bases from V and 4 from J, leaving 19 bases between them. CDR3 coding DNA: TGTGCCAGCAAAGTAAGCTCGCGACAGCCCACCGGGGAGCTGTTTTTT. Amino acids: CASKVSSRQPTGELFF.

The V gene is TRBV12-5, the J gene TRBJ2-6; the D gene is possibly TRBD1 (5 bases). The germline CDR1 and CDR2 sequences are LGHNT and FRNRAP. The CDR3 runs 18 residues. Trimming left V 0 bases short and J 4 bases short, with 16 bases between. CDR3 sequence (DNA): TGTGCTAGTGGTTTGGTACTTGGGTCAGGGCCGGGGGCCAACGTCCTGACTTTC. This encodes CASGLVLGSGPGANVLTF.

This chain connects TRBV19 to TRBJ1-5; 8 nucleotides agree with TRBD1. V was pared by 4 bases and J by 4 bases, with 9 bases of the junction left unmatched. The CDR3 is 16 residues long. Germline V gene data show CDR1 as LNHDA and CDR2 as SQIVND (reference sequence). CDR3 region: CASSKQQGVGNQPQHF. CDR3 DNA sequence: TGTGCCAGTAGTAAACAACAGGGGGTAGGAAATCAGCCCCAGCATTTT.

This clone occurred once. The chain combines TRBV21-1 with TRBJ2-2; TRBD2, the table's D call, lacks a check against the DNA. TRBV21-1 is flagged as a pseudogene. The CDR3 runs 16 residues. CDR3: CASSSTRDSNTGELFF. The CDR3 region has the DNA TGTGCCAGCAGCTCTACCCGGGACTCGAACACCGGGGAGCTGTTTTTT.

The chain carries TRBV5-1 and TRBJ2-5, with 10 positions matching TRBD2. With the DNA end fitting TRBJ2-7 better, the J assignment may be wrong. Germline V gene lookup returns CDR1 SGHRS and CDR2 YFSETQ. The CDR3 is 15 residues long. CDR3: CASSPLAGVSYEQYF. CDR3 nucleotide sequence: TGCGCCAGCAGCCCGCTAGCGGGAGTTTCCTACGAGCAGTACTTC.

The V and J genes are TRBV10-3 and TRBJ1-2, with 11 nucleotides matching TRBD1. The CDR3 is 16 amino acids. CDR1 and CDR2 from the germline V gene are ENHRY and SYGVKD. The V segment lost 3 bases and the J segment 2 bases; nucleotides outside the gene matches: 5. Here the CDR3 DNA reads TGTGCCATCAGTGACCCTAGGACAGGGGGCAACTATGGCTACACCTTC. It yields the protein CAISDPRTGGNYGYTF.

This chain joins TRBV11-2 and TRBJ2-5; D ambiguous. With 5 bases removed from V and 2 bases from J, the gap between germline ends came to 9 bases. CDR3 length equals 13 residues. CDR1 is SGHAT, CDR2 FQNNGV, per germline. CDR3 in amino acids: CASSQEKQETQYF. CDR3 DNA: TGTGCCAGCAGCCAGGAAAAGCAAGAGACCCAGTACTTC.

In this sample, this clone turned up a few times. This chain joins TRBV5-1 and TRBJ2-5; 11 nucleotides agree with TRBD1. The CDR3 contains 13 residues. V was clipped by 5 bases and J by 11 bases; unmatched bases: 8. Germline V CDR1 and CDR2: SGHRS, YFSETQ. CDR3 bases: TGCGCCAGCAGTTCGGGACAGGGGGGTGAGCAGTACTTC. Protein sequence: CASSSGQGGEQYF.

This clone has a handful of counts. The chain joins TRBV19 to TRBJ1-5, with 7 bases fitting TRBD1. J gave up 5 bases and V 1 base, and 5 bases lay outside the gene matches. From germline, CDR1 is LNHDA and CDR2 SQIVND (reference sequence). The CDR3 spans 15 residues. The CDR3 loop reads CASSIGGTAHQPQHF. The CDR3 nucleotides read TGTGCCAGTAGTATAGGTGGGACAGCGCATCAGCCCCAGCATTTT. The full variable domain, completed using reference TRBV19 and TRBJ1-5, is DGGITQSPKYLFRKEGQNVTLSCEQNLNHDAMYWYRQDPGQGLRLIYYSQIVNDFQKGDIAEGYSVSREKKESFPLTVTSAQKNPTAFYLCASSIGGTAHQPQHFGDGTRLSIL.

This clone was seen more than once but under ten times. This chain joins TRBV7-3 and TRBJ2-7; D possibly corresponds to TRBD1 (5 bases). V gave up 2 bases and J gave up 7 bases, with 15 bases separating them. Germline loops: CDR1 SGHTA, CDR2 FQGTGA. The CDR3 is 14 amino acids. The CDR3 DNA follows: TGTGCCAGCAGCTTAGGGCTCAGGGTGGGTGAGCAGTACTTC. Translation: CASSLGLRVGEQYF.

The CDR3 bases are TGTGCCAGCAGCCCGCCGGGACTAGCGGGAGCTCGCGGGGAGCTGTTTTTT. Translating it yields CASSPPGLAGARGELFF. This rearrangement joins TRBV7-9 to TRBJ2-2; 14 bases are a match to TRBD2. V gave up 5 bases and J gave up 7 bases; unmatched junction bases: 9. The CDR3 has 17 amino acids. Germline values: CDR1 SEHNR, CDR2 FQNEAQ (reference sequence). Full variable domain (remainder filled in from reference TRBV7-9 and TRBJ2-2): DTGVSQNPRHKITKRGQNVTFRCDPISEHNRLYWYRQTLGQGPEFLTYFQNEAQLEKSRLLSDRFSAERPKGSFSTLEIQRTEQGDSAMYLCASSPPGLAGARGELFFGEGSRLTVL.

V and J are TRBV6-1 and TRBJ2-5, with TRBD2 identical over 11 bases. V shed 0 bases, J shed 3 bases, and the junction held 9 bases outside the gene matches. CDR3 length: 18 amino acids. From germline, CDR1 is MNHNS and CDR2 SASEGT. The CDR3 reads CASSEALRLAGIEETQYF. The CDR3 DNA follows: TGTGCCAGCAGTGAAGCGCTTCGACTAGCGGGGATTGAAGAGACCCAGTACTTC.